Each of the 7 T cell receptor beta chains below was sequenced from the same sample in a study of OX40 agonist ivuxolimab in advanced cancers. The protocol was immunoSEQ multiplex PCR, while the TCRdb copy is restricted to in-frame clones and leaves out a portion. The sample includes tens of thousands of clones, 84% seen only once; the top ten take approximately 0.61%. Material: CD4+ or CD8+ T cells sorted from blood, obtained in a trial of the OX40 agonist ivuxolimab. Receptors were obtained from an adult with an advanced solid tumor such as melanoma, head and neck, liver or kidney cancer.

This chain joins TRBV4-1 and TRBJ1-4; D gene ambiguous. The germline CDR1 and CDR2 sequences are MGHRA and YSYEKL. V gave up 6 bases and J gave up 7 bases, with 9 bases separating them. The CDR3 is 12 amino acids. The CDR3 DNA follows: TGCGCCAGCAGTCGGACGGGTGAAAAACTGTTTTTT. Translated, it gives CASSRTGEKLFF.

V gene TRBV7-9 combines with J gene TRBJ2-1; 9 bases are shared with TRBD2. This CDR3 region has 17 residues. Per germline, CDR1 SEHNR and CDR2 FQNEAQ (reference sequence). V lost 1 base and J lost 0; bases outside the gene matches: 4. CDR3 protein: CASSLGLAGHSYNEQFF. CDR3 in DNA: TGTGCCAGCAGCTTAGGTCTAGCGGGACACTCCTACAATGAGCAGTTCTTC.

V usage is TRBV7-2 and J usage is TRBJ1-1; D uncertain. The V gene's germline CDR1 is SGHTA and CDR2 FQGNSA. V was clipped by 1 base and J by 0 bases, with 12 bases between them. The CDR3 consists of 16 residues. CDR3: CASSLEAENMNTEAFF. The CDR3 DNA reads TGTGCCAGCAGCTTAGAGGCAGAAAACATGAACACTGAAGCTTTCTTT.

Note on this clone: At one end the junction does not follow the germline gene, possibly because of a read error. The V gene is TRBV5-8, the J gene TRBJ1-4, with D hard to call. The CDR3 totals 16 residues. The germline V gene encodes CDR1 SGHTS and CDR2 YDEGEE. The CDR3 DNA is TGTGCCAACAGCTTGGGGTTGGGTACAACTAATGAAAAACTGTTTTTT. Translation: CANSLGLGTTNEKLFF.

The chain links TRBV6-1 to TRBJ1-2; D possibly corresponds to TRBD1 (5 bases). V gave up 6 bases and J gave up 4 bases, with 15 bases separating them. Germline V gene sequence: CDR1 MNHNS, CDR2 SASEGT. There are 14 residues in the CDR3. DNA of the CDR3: TGTGCCAGCAGCTCCGGGACGGGAGTCTATGGCTACACCTTC. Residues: CASSSGTGVYGYTF.

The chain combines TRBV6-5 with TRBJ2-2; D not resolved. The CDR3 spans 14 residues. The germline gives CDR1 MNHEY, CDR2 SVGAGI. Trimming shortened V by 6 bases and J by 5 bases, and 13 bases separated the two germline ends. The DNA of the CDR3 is TGTGCCAGCAGATCAGGTTTGCGGACCGGGGAGCTGTTTTTT. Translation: CASRSGLRTGELFF.

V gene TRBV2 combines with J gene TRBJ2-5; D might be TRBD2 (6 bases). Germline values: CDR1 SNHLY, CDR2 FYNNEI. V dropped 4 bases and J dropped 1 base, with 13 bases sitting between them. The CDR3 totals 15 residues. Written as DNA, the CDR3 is TGTGCCAGCAGTGGGGAGGCGGGCCCCCAAGAGACCCAGTACTTC. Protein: CASSGEAGPQETQYF.